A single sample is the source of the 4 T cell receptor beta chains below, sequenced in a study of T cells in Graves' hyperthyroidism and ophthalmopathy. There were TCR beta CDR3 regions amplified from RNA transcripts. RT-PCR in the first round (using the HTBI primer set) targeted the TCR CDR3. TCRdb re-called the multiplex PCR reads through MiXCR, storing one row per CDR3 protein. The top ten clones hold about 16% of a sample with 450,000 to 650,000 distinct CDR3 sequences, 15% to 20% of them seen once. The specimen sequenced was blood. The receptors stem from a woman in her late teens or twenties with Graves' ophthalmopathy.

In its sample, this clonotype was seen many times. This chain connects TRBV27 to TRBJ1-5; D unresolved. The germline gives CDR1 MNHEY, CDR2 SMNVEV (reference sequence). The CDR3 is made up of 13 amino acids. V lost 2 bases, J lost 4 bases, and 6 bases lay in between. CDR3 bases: TGTGCCAGCAGTTTAAGTACAAATCAGCCCCAGCATTTT. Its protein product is CASSLSTNQPQHF.

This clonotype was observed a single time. The CDR3 DNA reads as TGCGCCAGCAGCCAAGGGGCGAATCCCTACGAGCAGTACTTC. Its translation is CASSQGANPYEQYF. The chain is built from TRBV4-1 and TRBJ2-7; D uncertain. Per germline, CDR1 MGHRA and CDR2 YSYEKL. Trimming took off 1 base at V and 2 bases at J, with 9 bases between the two ends. This CDR3 is built from 14 residues.

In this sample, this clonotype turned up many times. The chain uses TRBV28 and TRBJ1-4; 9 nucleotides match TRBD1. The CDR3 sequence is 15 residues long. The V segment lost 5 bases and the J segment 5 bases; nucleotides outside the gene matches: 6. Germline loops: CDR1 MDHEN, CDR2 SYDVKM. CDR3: CASSARTGANEKLFF. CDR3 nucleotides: TGTGCCAGCAGTGCTCGGACAGGGGCGAATGAAAAACTGTTTTTT.

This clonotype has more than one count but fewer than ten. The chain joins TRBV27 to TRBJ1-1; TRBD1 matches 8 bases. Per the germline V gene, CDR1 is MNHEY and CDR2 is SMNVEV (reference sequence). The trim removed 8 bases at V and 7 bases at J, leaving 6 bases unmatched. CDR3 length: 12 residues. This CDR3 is CASQGGTGEAFF. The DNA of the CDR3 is TGTGCCAGCCAGGGCGGGACAGGTGAAGCTTTCTTT.